This T cell receptor beta chain was obtained from a study of glioma-infiltrating T cells. Whole-study findings and limits: Non-neoplastic patients had below-expected tissue-blood divergence, while all gliomas exceeded expectation. Only very few CDR3 sequences appeared in both tissue and blood.

The V segment lost 5 bases and the J segment 3 bases; nucleotides outside the gene matches: 8. Germline V gene lookup returns CDR1 SQVTM and CDR2 ANQGSEA. This CDR3 region has 14 residues. This clonotype was recorded at least ten times. Its specificity is unknown. Using RNA template, CDR3s of TCR alpha and beta were amplified with iRepertoire arm-PCR. TCRdb passed the multiplex PCR reads through MiXCR, listing each CDR3 protein once. The sample records about 850 distinct CDR3 sequences, less than 20% being singletons. This sequence joins TRBV29-1 and TRBJ2-3, with 7 bases fitting TRBD2. The source material was glioma tissue, nonneoplastic brain tissue, or PBMCs (not recorded which). The TCR sequence derives from a human donor with low-grade glioma or glioblastoma, undergoing nonglioma brain surgery, or in good health (not recorded which). This CDR3 reads CSVSAGELTDTQYF. The CDR3 nucleotides read TGCAGCGTTAGCGCGGGAGAATTGACAGATACGCAGTATTTT.